Listed below are T cell receptor beta chains from one sample, sequenced in a study of shared clonotypes between healthy human individuals. Sequencing used immunoSEQ multiplex PCR; TCRdb keeps in-frame clones, though not all of them. The profile shows some 2,000,000 clones, almost 96% of them singletons. The material sequenced was naive CD4+ T cells sorted from blood. The receptors stem from a young man in good health. The CDR3 runs from the conserved cysteine through the conserved F or W. The size of a clone is reported for some rows only, either as once, few or many, or as a class for expanded clones.

cdr3_length	v_call	j_call	clone_size	cdr3_aa
15	TRBV5-4	TRBJ1-2	-	CASRSGTGEDYGYTF
14	TRBV28	TRBJ1-4	once	CASSPGPANEKLFF
15	TRBV27	TRBJ2-7	-	CASRGTETSSYEQYF
16	TRBV7-8	TRBJ2-7	-	CASSQSQGVRIYEQYF
16	TRBV7-2	TRBJ1-3	-	CASSLTGQWAGNTIYF
11	TRBV29-1	TRBJ1-3	-	CSVAGGNTIYF
15	TRBV30	TRBJ2-5	-	CAWKVSGGRGETQYF
16	TRBV7-4	TRBJ2-2	-	CASSLALLGQGTGLFF
14	TRBV2	TRBJ1-2	-	CASSPRGSYYGYTF
14	TRBV6-1	TRBJ1-5	-	CASLRQGGDKPQHF
13	TRBV10-3	TRBJ1-2	-	CAISVEQGHGYTF
17	TRBV21-1	TRBJ1-1	-	CASSPKGPSPMNTEAFF
15	TRBV5-1	TRBJ2-7	-	CASSLDGAASYEQYF
15	TRBV9	TRBJ1-4	-	CASSVGGGEGEKLFF
15	TRBV11-2	TRBJ2-7	-	CASSFPGTVGSEQYF
13	TRBV15	TRBJ1-1	-	CATSREGSGGAFF
12	TRBV10-3	TRBJ2-1	once	CAIGQGYNEQFF
15	TRBV5-5	TRBJ1-4	-	CASSFSGGVGEKLFF
12	TRBV19	TRBJ1-5	-	CASCLSNQPQHF
14	TRBV18	TRBJ1-1	-	CASSSKQGATEAFF
15	TRBV25-1	TRBJ2-7	-	CASSPQGRGLYQQYF
14	TRBV6-1	TRBJ1-2	-	CASKVRQSHYGYTF
13	TRBV7-9	TRBJ1-4	once	CASSLGGGEKLFF
14	TRBV6-5	TRBJ1-6	-	CASTKQGAMSPLHF
13	TRBV6-6	TRBJ2-2	-	CASSRREPGELFF
14	TRBV6-5	TRBJ1-6	few	CASSSTGPYSPLHF
14	TRBV11-3	TRBJ2-7	-	CASSLDQTVKEQYF
14	TRBV7-8	TRBJ1-1	-	CASSRLLSNTEAFF
14	TRBV25-1	TRBJ2-1	-	CASSAGGSYNEQFF
14	TRBV29-1	TRBJ2-1	-	CSVPGTGSASGQFF
17	TRBV5-1	TRBJ2-5	-	CASRVGGQGAERETQYF